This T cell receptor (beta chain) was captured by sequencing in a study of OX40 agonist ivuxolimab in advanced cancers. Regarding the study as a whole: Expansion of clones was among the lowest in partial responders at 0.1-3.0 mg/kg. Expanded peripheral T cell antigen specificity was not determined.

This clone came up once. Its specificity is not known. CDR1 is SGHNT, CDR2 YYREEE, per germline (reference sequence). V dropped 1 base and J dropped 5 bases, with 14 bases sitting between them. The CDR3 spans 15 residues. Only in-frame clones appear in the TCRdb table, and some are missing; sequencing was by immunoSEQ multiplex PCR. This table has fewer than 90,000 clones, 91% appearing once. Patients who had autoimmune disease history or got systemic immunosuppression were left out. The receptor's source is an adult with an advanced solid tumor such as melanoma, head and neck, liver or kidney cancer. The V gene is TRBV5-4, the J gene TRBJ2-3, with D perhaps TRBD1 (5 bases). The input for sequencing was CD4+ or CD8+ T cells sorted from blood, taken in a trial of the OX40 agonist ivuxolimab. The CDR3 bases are TGTGCCAGCAGCTTGAGTAGGGGTCGGGTAGATACGCAGTATTTT. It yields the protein CASSLSRGRVDTQYF.